The 27 T cell receptor beta chains reported below all come from one sample, sequenced in a study of beta chain features in type 1 diabetes. Whole-study findings and limits: Shortening of TCRB CDR3s, moderate but significant, appeared in all four CD4+ subsets of Type 1 diabetes patients.

Expressed TCRB transcripts were sequenced after all isolated RNA was converted to cDNA. Data came from immunoSEQ multiplex PCR; TCRdb stores just in-frame clones and leaves some out. Of 53,000 or so clones in the sample, 55% to 80% are singletons; the top ten hold 0.29%. Their cognate antigens are unknown. Sequencing input: stem cell memory CD4+ T cells from blood. These receptors were taken from a woman in her twenties or thirties with type 1 diabetes.

The chain is built from TRBV6-5 and TRBJ2-1; 13 bases map to TRBD2. CDR1 is MNHEY and CDR2 is SVGAGI in the germline V gene. V was clipped by 2 bases and J by 8 bases; unmatched bases: 6. The CDR3 loop spans 16 amino acids. The CDR3 here is CASSYATSGRSYEQFF. The CDR3 DNA follows: TGTGCCAGCAGTTACGCGACTAGCGGGAGGAGCTATGAGCAGTTCTTC.

The rearrangement links TRBV5-1 to TRBJ2-3, with TRBD1 matching over 12 bases. The CDR3 has 14 amino acids. CDR1 and CDR2 (germline): SGHRS, YFSETQ. Trimming took 6 bases from V and 4 from J; bases not matched to a gene: 3. CDR3 sequence: CASTGTGGPDTQYF. The CDR3 coding sequence is TGCGCCAGCACCGGGACAGGGGGCCCAGATACGCAGTATTTT.

As DNA, the CDR3 is TGCAGCGTTGTCCCCCGTGGAGGTTTGGCGAACACTGAAGCTTTCTTT. It specifies CSVVPRGGLANTEAFF. This chain links TRBV29-1 with TRBJ1-1, with no clear D. The length of the CDR3 is 16 residues. V was shortened by 4 bases and J by 1 base, with 19 bases between the two germline ends. The germline V gene encodes CDR1 SQVTM and CDR2 ANQGSEA.

The genes are TRBV2 and TRBJ2-3, with D unresolved. This CDR3 is built from 16 residues. The V end was cut by 1 base, the J end by 3 bases, with 14 bases between. Germline V lookup: CDR1 SNHLY, CDR2 FYNNEI. This CDR3 is CASSEGADWQTDTQYF. In nucleotides, the CDR3 is TGTGCCAGCAGTGAAGGGGCCGATTGGCAGACAGATACGCAGTATTTT.

In this sample, this clone turned up a few times. The V call is TRBV2, the J call TRBJ1-1, with unresolved D. Trimming left V 10 bases short and J 4 bases short, with 10 bases between. The CDR3 sequence is 11 residues long. The germline V gene encodes CDR1 SNHLY and CDR2 FYNNEI. CDR3 loop: CAIRRSTEAFF. The CDR3 DNA is TGTGCCATCCGACGGAGCACTGAAGCTTTCTTT.

J is TRBJ2-1 and V is TRBV6-1, with TRBD2 as a possible D gene (6 bases). The CDR3 sequence is 16 residues long. V gave up 3 bases and J gave up 0 bases, with 12 bases separating them. Germline V gene sequence: CDR1 MNHNS, CDR2 SASEGT. CDR3 loop: CASSDLARSSYNEQFF. The CDR3 region has the DNA TGTGCCAGCAGTGACCTAGCGAGAAGCTCCTACAATGAGCAGTTCTTC.

This clone was recorded a few times. The J gene is TRBJ2-2, the V gene TRBV2, with D maybe TRBD2 (6 bases). Germline V gene lookup returns CDR1 SNHLY and CDR2 FYNNEI. The CDR3 contains 15 residues. V lost 7 bases and J lost 4, with 16 bases in between. Written as DNA, the CDR3 is TGTGCCAGCACGGGACTGGCGGGGCGCACCGGGGAGCTGTTTTTT. Residues: CASTGLAGRTGELFF.

V gene TRBV18 combines with J gene TRBJ1-4; D unresolved. The V and J ends lost 2 bases and 8 bases respectively, with 9 bases between them. CDR3 size: 13 residues. The germline V gene has CDR1 KGHSH and CDR2 LQKENI. The CDR3 region is CASSPEGVEKLFF. The CDR3 DNA reads as TGTGCCAGCTCACCAGAGGGTGTAGAAAAACTGTTTTTT.

The V and J genes are TRBV20-1 and TRBJ1-1; TRBD1 might be the D (5 bases). CDR1 is DFQATT, CDR2 SNEGSKA, per germline (reference sequence). CDR3 length: 11 residues. Deletions cut 5 bases from V and 6 bases from J, with 10 bases between. The CDR3, as DNA: TGCAGTGCTCCCCACAGGCCTGAAGCTTTCTTT. Translated: CSAPHRPEAFF.

The V gene is TRBV28, the J gene TRBJ2-4; TRBD1 is a possible D gene (6 bases). V gave up 6 bases and J gave up 7 bases, with 19 bases separating them. The germline V gene encodes CDR1 MDHEN and CDR2 SYDVKM. This CDR3 comprises 15 residues. The CDR3 DNA is TGTGCCAGCAGCCCTTCTTCAGGGGTGGAGAACATTCAGTACTTC. Protein product: CASSPSSGVENIQYF.

As DNA, the CDR3 is TGTGCCTGGAGTCCGGGACAGGAGGGCTACACCTTC. It encodes CAWSPGQEGYTF. This rearrangement joins TRBV30 to TRBJ1-2; 8 nucleotides agree with TRBD1. The V gene's germline CDR1 is GTSNPN and CDR2 SVGIG (reference sequence). The length of the CDR3 is 12 residues. Losses at the gene ends were 2 bases for V and 8 bases for J; bases not matched to a gene: 4.

J is TRBJ2-5 and V is TRBV19; 12 bases align to TRBD2. V was clipped by 2 bases and J by 9 bases; unmatched bases: 7. The germline V gene encodes CDR1 LNHDA and CDR2 SQIVND (reference sequence). The CDR3 runs 15 residues. CDR3 sequence: CASSIRLAGEAAQYF. The CDR3 DNA sequence: TGTGCCAGTAGTATACGACTAGCGGGAGAGGCGGCCCAGTACTTC. The complete variable domain, with remaining parts taken from reference TRBV19 and TRBJ2-5, reads DGGITQSPKYLFRKEGQNVTLSCEQNLNHDAMYWYRQDPGQGLRLIYYSQIVNDFQKGDIAEGYSVSREKKESFPLTVTSAQKNPTAFYLCASSIRLAGEAAQYFGPGTRLLVL.

This chain connects TRBV15 to TRBJ2-3; no clear D. V was cut by 3 bases and J by 0 bases, with 10 bases left in between. Per the germline V gene, CDR1 is LNHNV and CDR2 is YYDKDF (reference sequence). CDR3 length: 15 residues. The DNA for the CDR3 is TGTGCCACCAGCAGGAACCCGACTAGCACAGATACGCAGTATTTT. As protein: CATSRNPTSTDTQYF.

This clone appeared a few times. This rearrangement joins TRBV29-1 to TRBJ2-3; 7 nucleotides line up with TRBD1. The CDR3 runs 14 residues. The J segment lost 1 base and the V segment lost 0 bases, leaving 1 base of the junction unmatched. CDR1 SQVTM and CDR2 ANQGSEA come from the germline V gene. CDR3 DNA sequence: TGCAGCGTTGAAGAAGACAGGGGCACAGATACGCAGTATTTT. Encoded protein: CSVEEDRGTDTQYF.

This clone has just a few counts. The V gene is TRBV19, the J gene TRBJ2-5; 11 bases fit TRBD2. The V and J ends lost 3 bases and 5 bases, in that order; junction bases with no gene match: 8. The CDR3 loop spans 16 amino acids. Per the germline V gene, CDR1 is LNHDA and CDR2 is SQIVND (reference sequence). The chain's CDR3 is CASSIIAGGPEETQYF. The CDR3 DNA sequence: TGTGCCAGTAGTATTATAGCGGGAGGGCCTGAGGAGACCCAGTACTTC.

This chain uses TRBV7-9 with TRBJ2-3, with TRBD1 matching over 7 bases. J gave up 9 bases and V 5 bases, and 8 bases lay outside the gene matches. Germline V lookup: CDR1 SEHNR, CDR2 FQNEAQ (reference sequence). This CDR3 has 13 residues. The CDR3 loop is CASSQMTGYTQYF. Written as DNA, the CDR3 is TGTGCCAGCAGCCAAATGACAGGGTACACGCAGTATTTT.

The chain recombines TRBV2 with TRBJ1-2; perhaps TRBD1 as D (6 bases). The V gene's germline CDR1 is SNHLY and CDR2 FYNNEI. V lost 3 bases, J lost 2 bases, and 10 bases lay in between. The CDR3 sequence is 14 residues long. The CDR3, as DNA: TGTGCCAGCAGTGATGGCAGGGGAAACTATGGCTACACCTTC. Protein product: CASSDGRGNYGYTF.

The chain combines TRBV5-1 with TRBJ2-5; TRBD1 matches 8 bases. CDR1 and CDR2 (germline): SGHRS, YFSETQ. The CDR3 runs 15 residues. Trimming cost V 0 bases and J 5 bases; bases outside gene matches: 6. The CDR3 bases are TGCGCCAGCAGCTTGGGGGACAGGCCGAGGGAGACCCAGTACTTC. Translated: CASSLGDRPRETQYF.

This clone was seen a handful of times. The chain has TRBV29-1 and TRBJ2-6; D uncertain. CDR3 length: 13 amino acids. From germline, CDR1 is SQVTM and CDR2 ANQGSEA. V shed 7 bases and J shed 2 bases, with 9 bases lying between them. This chain's CDR3 is CSARSAGANVLTF. CDR3 sequence (DNA): TGCAGCGCCCGATCGGCTGGGGCCAACGTCCTGACTTTC.

The chain recombines TRBV28 with TRBJ2-7, with D tentatively TRBD2 (6 bases). Germline-derived CDR1 and CDR2 are MDHEN and SYDVKM. Trimming shortened V by 8 bases and J by 7 bases, and 15 bases separated the two germline ends. The length of the CDR3 is 12 residues. The CDR3: CASVGRAGEQYF. In DNA, the CDR3 is TGTGCCAGCGTGGGACGGGCGGGGGAGCAGTACTTC.

The V and J genes are TRBV7-3 and TRBJ2-1; 10 bases are shared with TRBD2. V lost 1 base to trimming and J lost 4 bases; unmatched junction nucleotides: 4. Germline CDR1 SGHTA, CDR2 FQGTGA. The CDR3 has 16 residues. CDR3 in DNA: TGTGCCAGCAGCTTAATGGAACTAGCGGGGTACAATGAGCAGTTCTTC. It encodes CASSLMELAGYNEQFF.

In this sample, this clone turned up a few times. The J gene is TRBJ2-1, the V gene TRBV4-2; the match to TRBD2 covers 10 bases. Trimming removed 4 bases from V and 4 bases from J; junction bases left unmatched: 4. Germline CDR1 LGHNA, CDR2 YNFKEQ. This CDR3 spans 15 amino acids. Here the CDR3 reads CASSLRTSGYNEQFF. CDR3 nucleotides: TGTGCCAGCAGCCTTAGGACTAGCGGATACAATGAGCAGTTCTTC.

The chain joins TRBV29-1 to TRBJ1-1, with a tentative D call TRBD1 (6 bases). Germline V lookup: CDR1 SQVTM, CDR2 ANQGSEA. The CDR3 runs 12 residues. Trimming left V 0 bases short and J 8 bases short, with 10 bases between. CDR3 amino acids: CSVEDPGTEAFF. CDR3 nucleotide sequence: TGCAGCGTTGAAGATCCGGGGACAGAAGCTTTCTTT.

This clone was counted between two and nine times. The chain joins TRBV29-1 to TRBJ2-1; 15 positions match TRBD2. V gave up 6 bases and J gave up 8 bases; unmatched junction bases: 5. Per the germline V gene, CDR1 is SQVTM and CDR2 is ANQGSEA. This CDR3 contains 14 residues. This CDR3 is CSVRTSGRAHEQFF. The DNA for the CDR3 is TGCAGCGTACGGACTAGCGGGAGGGCCCATGAGCAGTTCTTC.

This clone was seen only a few times. This chain joins TRBV5-1 and TRBJ1-5, with 8 bases fitting TRBD1. Germline V gene lookup returns CDR1 SGHRS and CDR2 YFSETQ. The CDR3 totals 15 residues. The V segment lost 4 bases and the J segment 4 bases; nucleotides outside the gene matches: 7. The CDR3 sequence: CASSPGQGRNQPQHF. The CDR3 region has the DNA TGCGCCAGCAGCCCTGGACAGGGCAGAAATCAGCCCCAGCATTTT.

This clone has just a few counts. This sequence joins TRBV7-2 and TRBJ2-1; TRBD2 is a possible D gene (5 bases). V was trimmed by 5 bases and J by 9 bases, leaving 14 bases between them. Germline V lookup: CDR1 SGHTA, CDR2 FQGNSA. The CDR3 contains 13 residues. The DNA of the CDR3 is TGTGCCAGCAGCGACTACTGGGTAGCTGAGCAGTTCTTC. Translation: CASSDYWVAEQFF.

The table lists this clone with a few counts. The chain joins TRBV7-8 to TRBJ2-1, with D tentatively TRBD2 (5 bases). V lost 1 base and J 7 bases, leaving 11 bases between the germline ends. This CDR3 contains 14 residues. CDR1 is SGHVS and CDR2 is FQNEAQ in the germline V gene. The CDR3 nucleotides are TGTGCCAGCAGCTTAGGGTGGAGCGGAAATGAGCAGTTCTTC. Its protein is CASSLGWSGNEQFF.